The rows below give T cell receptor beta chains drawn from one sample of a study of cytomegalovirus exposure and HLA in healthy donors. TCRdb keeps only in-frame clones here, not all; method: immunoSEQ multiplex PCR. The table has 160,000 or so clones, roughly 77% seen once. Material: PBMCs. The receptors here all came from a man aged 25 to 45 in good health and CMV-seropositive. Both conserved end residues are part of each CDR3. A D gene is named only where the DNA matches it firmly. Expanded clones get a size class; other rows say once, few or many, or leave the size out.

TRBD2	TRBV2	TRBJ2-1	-	TGTGCCAGCAGTGAAAATAGCGGGGCATACAATGAGCAGTTCTTC	CASSENSGAYNEQFF
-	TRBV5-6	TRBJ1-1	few	TGTGCCAGCAGCTTGACTGGGAGGAACACTGAAGCTTTCTTT	CASSLTGRNTEAFF
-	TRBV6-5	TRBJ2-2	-	TGTGCCAGCAGGACAGGGAACACCGGGGAGCTGTTTTTT	CASRTGNTGELFF
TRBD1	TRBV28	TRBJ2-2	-	TGTGCCAGCAGTGTCCAGGGGGCGAACACCGGGGAGCTGTTTTTT	CASSVQGANTGELFF
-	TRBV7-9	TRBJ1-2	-	TGTGCCAGCAGGGGGGGGGAGGATGGCTACACCTTC	CASRGGEDGYTF
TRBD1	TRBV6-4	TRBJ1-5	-	TGTGCCAGCAGTGCCGGGACAGAGGATCAGCCCCAGCATTTT	CASSAGTEDQPQHF
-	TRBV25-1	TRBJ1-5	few	TGTGCCAGCAGCGGGGGGGATAGCAATCAGCCCCAGCATTTT	CASSGGDSNQPQHF
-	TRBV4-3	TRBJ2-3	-	TGCGCCAGCAGCCAAGGGACAGTGAGCACAGATACGCAGTATTTT	CASSQGTVSTDTQYF
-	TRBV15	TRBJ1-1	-	TGTGCCACCAGCAGAGATTTGCGGGACCCGGGAGCTTTCTTT	CATSRDLRDPGAFF
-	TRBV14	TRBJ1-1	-	TGTGCCAGCAGCCTCTGGGGGCCCCTGAACACTGAAGCTTTCTTT	CASSLWGPLNTEAFF
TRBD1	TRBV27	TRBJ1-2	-	TGTGCCAGCAGTACGACAGGGTCTGGCTACACCTTC	CASSTTGSGYTF
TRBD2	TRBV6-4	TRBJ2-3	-	TGTGCCAGCAGTGCGGGGGGGGGCACAGATACGCAGTATTTT	CASSAGGGTDTQYF
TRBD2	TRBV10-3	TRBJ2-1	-	TGTGCCATCAGTGAGTCGGGTAGCGGGGGAAAATACAATGAGCAGTTCTTC	CAISESGSGGKYNEQFF
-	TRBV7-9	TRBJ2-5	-	TGTGCCAGCAGCCCCGGAGGGAAAGAGACCCAGTACTTC	CASSPGGKETQYF
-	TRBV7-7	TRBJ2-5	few	TGTGCCAGCAGCAAAACAGGGTACCCAGAAGAGACCCAGTACTTC	CASSKTGYPEETQYF
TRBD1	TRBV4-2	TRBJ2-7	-	TGTGCCAGCAGCCGATCGGCCGGGACAGGGCTAGACGAGCAGTACTTC	CASSRSAGTGLDEQYF
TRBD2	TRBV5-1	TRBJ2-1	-	TGCGCCAGCAGCTTGCGGGCGGGGGGGCCGACGAATGAGCAGTTCTTC	CASSLRAGGPTNEQFF
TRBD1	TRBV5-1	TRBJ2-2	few	TGCGCCAGCAGCTTGTTGGGACAGACCGGGGAGCTGTTTTTT	CASSLLGQTGELFF
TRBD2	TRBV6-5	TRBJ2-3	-	TGTGCCAGCAGTTTCCGGGGCGGGGGAGATACGCAGTATTTT	CASSFRGGGDTQYF
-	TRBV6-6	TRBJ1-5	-	TGTGCCAGCAGATCACAGGGATCGGCGAATCAGCCCCAGCATTTT	CASRSQGSANQPQHF
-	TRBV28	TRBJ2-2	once	TGTGCCAGCAGTTTAACAGACACCGGGGAGCTGTTTTTT	CASSLTDTGELFF
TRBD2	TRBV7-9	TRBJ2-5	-	TGTGCCAGCAGCTTAGGGGTCGGGGGGGCCCGAGAGACCCAGTACTTC	CASSLGVGGARETQYF
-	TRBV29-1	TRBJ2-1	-	TGCAGCGTCCAAAAAACCCTAACGCGGGGCCCCAATGAGCAGTTCTTC	CSVQKTLTRGPNEQFF